This TCR beta chain was obtained from a study of a mutant IDH1 vaccine in newly diagnosed glioma. Study-level background: The start of vaccination came 4-6 weeks after radiotherapy alone, or with temozolomide cycles. Every participant had undergone radiotherapy, temozolomide, or both before, and most underwent both.

The time point is: week 47, end of study. With topical imiquimod, each dose of the vaccine consisted of 300 ug of mutant IDH1 20-mer peptide. In weeks 1, 3, 5, 7, 11, 15, 19 and 23, patients were vaccinated. The protocol was immunoSEQ multiplex PCR, while the TCRdb copy is restricted to in-frame clones and leaves out a portion. The sample has 30,000 to 35,000 clones, approximately 92% seen once; the top ten hold around 5%. Comments on this clone: Its antigen is unidentified.

The sample here was PBMCs, taken from a glioma patient whose treatment included an IDH1 peptide vaccine. The TCR originated in a woman aged 40-49 years with glioma.

This CDR3 reads CAISDSYNSPLHF. The CDR3, as DNA: TGTGCCATCAGTGACAGTTATAATTCACCCCTCCACTTT. This sequence joins TRBV10-3 and TRBJ1-6, with D hard to call. There are 13 residues in the CDR3. CDR1 ENHRY and CDR2 SYGVKD come from the germline V gene. Trimming took off 3 bases at V and 4 bases at J, with 4 bases between the two ends.